A single sample is the source of the 16 T cell receptor beta chains below, sequenced in a study of beta chain features in type 1 diabetes. Study-wide findings and caveats: Within each of all four CD4+ subsets, Type 1 diabetes patients had TCRB CDR3s that were moderately but significantly shorter.

These receptors have no known antigen. Expressed TCRB transcripts were sequenced, since all the RNA that had been isolated was reverse transcribed. Repertoires were generated with immunoSEQ multiplex PCR, while TCRdb's copy carries only in-frame clones and drops some. The sample includes fewer than 300,000 clones, 11% seen only once; the top ten take about 0.018%. Sequenced sample: naive CD4+ T cells from blood. The receptor source for this set is a man aged 30 to 39 with type 1 diabetes.

This clone was counted between two and nine times. The chain has TRBV5-1 and TRBJ1-5; D might be TRBD1 (6 bases). The CDR3 length is 15 residues. Looked up from germline, CDR1 is SGHRS and CDR2 is YFSETQ. The V gene lost 0 bases and the J gene lost 2 bases, with 9 bases spanning the gap. The CDR3 loop reads CASSLDGGGNQPQHF. CDR3 nucleotides: TGCGCCAGCAGCTTGGATGGGGGCGGCAATCAGCCCCAGCATTTT.

This clone was detected only a few times. CDR3 nucleotides: TGTGCCAGCAGTTTGGTCAGTCGAACCTACGAGCAGTACTTC. It yields the protein CASSLVSRTYEQYF. The chain uses TRBV28 and TRBJ2-7, with D unresolved. The V gene's germline CDR1 is MDHEN and CDR2 SYDVKM. Trimming removed 3 bases at V and 2 bases at J, with 11 bases between. The CDR3 contains 14 residues.

This clone has just a few counts. The rearrangement uses TRBV28 and TRBJ1-1, with a weak D call TRBD1 (6 bases). The CDR3 runs to 13 residues. Germline CDR1 reads MDHEN; CDR2 reads SYDVKM. V lost 3 bases, J lost 5 bases, and 10 bases lay in between. CDR3 DNA sequence: TGTGCCAGCAGTTTCGGGGGGCAAACTGAAGCTTTCTTT. Protein product: CASSFGGQTEAFF. The whole variable domain, remainder taken from reference TRBV28 and TRBJ1-1, is DVKVTQSSRYLVKRTGEKVFLECVQDMDHENMFWYRQDPGLGLRLIYFSYDVKMKEKGDIPEGYSVSREKKERFSLILESASTNQTSMYLCASSFGGQTEAFFGQGTRLTVV.

This clone appeared a few times. The chain carries TRBV19 and TRBJ1-5; D may be TRBD1 (5 bases). Germline V gene lookup returns CDR1 LNHDA and CDR2 SQIVND (reference sequence). V lost 8 bases and J 1 base, leaving 9 bases between the germline ends. This CDR3 has 13 residues. CDR3 DNA sequence: TGTGCCAGTGGGGGGGGGAGCAATCAGCCCCAGCATTTT. Residues: CASGGGSNQPQHF.

The V gene is TRBV10-3, the J gene TRBJ1-5; TRBD1 aligns across 9 bases. This CDR3 contains 15 residues. From germline, CDR1 is ENHRY and CDR2 SYGVKD. V dropped 4 bases and J dropped 6; count of bases not matched to a gene: 7. CDR3: CAISGTGGSGQPQHF. CDR3 in DNA: TGTGCCATCAGTGGAACAGGGGGCTCGGGTCAGCCCCAGCATTTT.

The chain recombines TRBV11-2 with TRBJ2-2; 9 bases agree with TRBD2. CDR1 is SGHAT and CDR2 is FQNNGV in the germline V gene. V dropped 4 bases and J dropped 7; count of bases not matched to a gene: 7. The length of the CDR3 is 15 residues. CDR3 protein: CASSYGGGAVGELFF. For the CDR3, the DNA is TGTGCCAGCAGCTACGGCGGGGGGGCCGTCGGGGAGCTGTTTTTT. The complete variable domain, with remaining parts taken from reference TRBV11-2 and TRBJ2-2, reads EAGVAQSPRYKIIEKRQSVAFWCNPISGHATLYWYQQILGQGPKLLIQFQNNGVVDDSQLPKDRFSAERLKGVDSTLKIQPAKLEDSAVYLCASSYGGGAVGELFFGEGSRLTVL.

The chain uses TRBV5-6 and TRBJ2-3; 11 positions match TRBD1. Germline loops: CDR1 SGHDT, CDR2 YYEEEE. This CDR3 region has 16 residues. V trimming: 4 bases; J trimming: 1 base; junction bases outside the gene matches: 5. This chain's CDR3 is CASSEDRGPRTDTQYF. CDR3 nucleotides: TGTGCCAGCAGCGAGGACAGGGGGCCTCGCACAGATACGCAGTATTTT.

This clone was recorded a few times. The chain is built from TRBV7-8 and TRBJ2-1, with a tentative D call TRBD1 (6 bases). The CDR3 has 15 residues. The V gene's germline CDR1 is SGHVS and CDR2 FQNEAQ. Trimming took 2 bases from V and 1 from J, leaving 9 bases between them. CDR3 sequence: CASSLQGRSYNEQFF. Written as DNA, the CDR3 is TGTGCCAGCAGCTTACAGGGGAGATCCTACAATGAGCAGTTCTTC.

This rearrangement joins TRBV11-2 to TRBJ2-2, with 11 bases identical to TRBD1. V was clipped by 4 bases and J by 4 bases; unmatched bases: 5. Germline CDR1 reads SGHAT; CDR2 reads FQNNGV. This CDR3 region has 16 residues. The CDR3 here is CASSSLGQGVTGELFF. CDR3 nucleotide sequence: TGTGCCAGCAGCTCGTTGGGACAGGGGGTCACCGGGGAGCTGTTTTTT.

CDR3 bases: TGTGCCAGCAGTCGCGGGACAGCTTACGAGCAGTACTTC. It encodes CASSRGTAYEQYF. The chain links TRBV6-6 to TRBJ2-7, with D perhaps matching TRBD1 (7 bases). Germline V lookup: CDR1 MNHNY, CDR2 SVGAGI (reference sequence). Trimming took off 5 bases at V and 4 bases at J, with 12 bases between the two ends. This CDR3 region has 13 residues.

This clone came up a few times. This chain links TRBV7-9 with TRBJ2-3; TRBD2 agrees at 8 bases. This CDR3 has 13 amino acids. Germline CDR1 and CDR2: SEHNR and FQNEAQ (reference sequence). The V and J ends lost 6 bases and 1 base, in that order; junction bases with no gene match: 0. DNA of the CDR3: TGTGCCAGCAGACTAGCGGGCACAGATACGCAGTATTTT. It specifies CASRLAGTDTQYF.

In this sample, this clone turned up a few times. The chain links TRBV2 to TRBJ2-7; 10 bases line up with TRBD1. The length of the CDR3 is 16 residues. CDR1 is SNHLY, CDR2 FYNNEI, per germline. V was clipped by 5 bases and J by 1 base; unmatched bases: 8. The CDR3 sequence: CASSPRGTGASYEQYF. DNA for the CDR3: TGTGCCAGCAGTCCACGCGGGACAGGGGCTTCCTACGAGCAGTACTTC.

This chain connects TRBV2 to TRBJ1-4; 10 bases map to TRBD1. CDR1 and CDR2 (germline): SNHLY, FYNNEI. J gave up 5 bases and V 8 bases, and 2 bases lay outside the gene matches. The CDR3 consists of 13 residues. The CDR3 loop reads CASGGQGNEKLFF. The CDR3 DNA reads as TGTGCCAGCGGGGGACAGGGGAATGAAAAACTGTTTTTT.

The chain carries TRBV28 and TRBJ2-7; the D is unclear. The CDR3 sequence is 11 residues long. Germline-derived CDR1 and CDR2 are MDHEN and SYDVKM. Trimming pared 2 bases from V and 7 bases from J, leaving 6 bases between. The CDR3 nucleotides are TGTGCCAGCAGTTTAGTTAGAGAGCAGTACTTC. This codes for CASSLVREQYF.

The gene calls are TRBV7-3 and TRBJ2-3; D is perhaps TRBD2 (5 bases). The germline CDR1 and CDR2 sequences are SGHTA and FQGTGA. Trimming shortened V by 1 base and J by 2 bases, and 7 bases separated the two germline ends. This CDR3 contains 14 residues. CDR3 loop: CASSLNDYTDTQYF. CDR3 DNA: TGTGCCAGCAGCTTAAATGACTACACAGATACGCAGTATTTT.

The chain carries TRBV4-3 and TRBJ2-7; 11 positions agree with TRBD1. Germline CDR1 is LGHNA and CDR2 is YSLEER. Losses at the gene ends were 5 bases for V and 3 bases for J; bases not matched to a gene: 3. The CDR3 length is 14 residues. CDR3 region: CASSKGTGGYEQYF. DNA of the CDR3: TGCGCCAGCAGCAAGGGGACAGGGGGCTACGAGCAGTACTTC.